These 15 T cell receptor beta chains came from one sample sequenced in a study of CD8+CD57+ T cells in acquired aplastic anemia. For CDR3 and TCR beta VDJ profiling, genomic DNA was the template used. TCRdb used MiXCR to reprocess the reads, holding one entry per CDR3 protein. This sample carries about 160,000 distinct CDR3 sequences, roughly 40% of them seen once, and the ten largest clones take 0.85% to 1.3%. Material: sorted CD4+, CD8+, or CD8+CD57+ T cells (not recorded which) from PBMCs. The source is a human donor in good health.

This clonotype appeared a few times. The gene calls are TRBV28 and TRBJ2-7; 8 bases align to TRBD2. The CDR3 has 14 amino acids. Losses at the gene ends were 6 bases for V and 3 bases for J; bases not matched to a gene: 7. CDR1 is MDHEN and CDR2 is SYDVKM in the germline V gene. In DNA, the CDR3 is TGTGCCAGCAGACCAAGCGGGAGTGTCTACGAGCAGTACTTC. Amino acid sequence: CASRPSGSVYEQYF.

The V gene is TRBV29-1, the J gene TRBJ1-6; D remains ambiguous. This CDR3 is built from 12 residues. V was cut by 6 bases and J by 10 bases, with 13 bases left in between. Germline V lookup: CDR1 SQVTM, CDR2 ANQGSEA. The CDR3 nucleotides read TGCAGCGTCCGACCGGAGTTCTCACCCCTCCACTTT. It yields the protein CSVRPEFSPLHF.

CDR3 DNA sequence: TGTGCCAGCAGCTTAACAGGGAAGAGGGATGGCTACACCTTC. Its protein is CASSLTGKRDGYTF. V usage is TRBV7-8 and J usage is TRBJ1-2; TRBD1 might be the D (6 bases). V was clipped by 2 bases and J by 6 bases, with 13 bases between them. Germline V CDR1 and CDR2: SGHVS, FQNEAQ. This CDR3 region has 14 residues.

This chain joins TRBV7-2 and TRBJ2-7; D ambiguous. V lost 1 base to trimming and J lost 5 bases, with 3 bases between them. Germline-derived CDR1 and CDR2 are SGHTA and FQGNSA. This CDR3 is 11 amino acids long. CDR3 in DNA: TGTGCCAGCAGCTTAGATCACGAGCAGTACTTC. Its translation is CASSLDHEQYF.

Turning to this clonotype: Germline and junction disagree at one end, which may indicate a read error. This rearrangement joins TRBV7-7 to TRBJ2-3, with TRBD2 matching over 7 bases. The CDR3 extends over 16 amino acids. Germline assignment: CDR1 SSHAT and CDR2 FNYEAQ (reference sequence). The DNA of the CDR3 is TGTGCTAGCAGCTCAGGTCCGGGGGGTACCACAGATACGCAGTATTTT. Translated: CASSSGPGGTTDTQYF.

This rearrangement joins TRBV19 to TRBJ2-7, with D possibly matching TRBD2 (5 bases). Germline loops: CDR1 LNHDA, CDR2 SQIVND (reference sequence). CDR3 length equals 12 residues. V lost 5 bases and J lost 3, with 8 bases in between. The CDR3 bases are TGTGCCAGTAGTTCGGACTTCTACGAGCAGTACTTC. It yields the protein CASSSDFYEQYF.

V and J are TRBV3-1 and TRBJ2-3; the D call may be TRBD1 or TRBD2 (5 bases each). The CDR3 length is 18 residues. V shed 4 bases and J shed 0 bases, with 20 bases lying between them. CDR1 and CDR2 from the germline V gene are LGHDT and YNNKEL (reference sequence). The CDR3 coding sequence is TGTGCCAGCAGCCCACTAGGGGCTGGGCACTCTAGCACAGATACGCAGTATTTT. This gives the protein CASSPLGAGHSSTDTQYF.

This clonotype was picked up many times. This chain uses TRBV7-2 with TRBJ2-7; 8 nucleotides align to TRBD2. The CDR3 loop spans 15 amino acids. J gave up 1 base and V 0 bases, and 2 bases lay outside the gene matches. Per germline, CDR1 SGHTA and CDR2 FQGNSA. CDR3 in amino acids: CASSLALAASYEQYF. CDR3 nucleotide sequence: TGTGCCAGCAGCTTAGCACTAGCGGCGTCCTACGAGCAGTACTTC.

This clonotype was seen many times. CDR3 amino acids: CSALRGGYGYTF. CDR3 in DNA: TGCAGTGCGTTACGGGGAGGGTATGGCTACACCTTC. The J gene is TRBJ1-2, the V gene TRBV20-1, with unresolved D. The CDR3 spans 12 residues. The V gene lost 6 bases and the J gene lost 5 bases, with 13 bases spanning the gap. Germline CDR1 DFQATT, CDR2 SNEGSKA (reference sequence).

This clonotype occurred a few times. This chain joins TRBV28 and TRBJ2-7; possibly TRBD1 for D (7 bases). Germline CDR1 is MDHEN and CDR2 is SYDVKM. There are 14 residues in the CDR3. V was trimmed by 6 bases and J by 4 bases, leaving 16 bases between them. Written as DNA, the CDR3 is TGTGCCAGCAGCCGGGCGGCAGGGGGGTACGAGCAGTACTTC. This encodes CASSRAAGGYEQYF. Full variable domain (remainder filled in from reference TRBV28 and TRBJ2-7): DVKVTQSSRYLVKRTGEKVFLECVQDMDHENMFWYRQDPGLGLRLIYFSYDVKMKEKGDIPEGYSVSREKKERFSLILESASTNQTSMYLCASSRAAGGYEQYFGPGTRLTVT.

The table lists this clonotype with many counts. CDR3: CSVGGQNYEQYF. CDR3 bases: TGCAGCGTTGGGGGACAGAACTACGAGCAGTACTTC. The V gene is TRBV29-1, the J gene TRBJ2-7, with 7 bases identical to TRBD1. The CDR3 has 12 residues. From germline, CDR1 is SQVTM and CDR2 ANQGSEA. The junction had 3 bases not matched to a gene; V was cut back by 4 bases and J by 3 bases.

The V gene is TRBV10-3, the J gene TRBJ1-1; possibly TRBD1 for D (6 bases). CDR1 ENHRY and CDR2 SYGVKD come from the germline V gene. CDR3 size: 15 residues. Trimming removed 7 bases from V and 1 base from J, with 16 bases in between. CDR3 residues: CAIKEDGGSNTEAFF. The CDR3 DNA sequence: TGTGCCATCAAGGAGGATGGGGGCTCGAACACTGAAGCTTTCTTT.

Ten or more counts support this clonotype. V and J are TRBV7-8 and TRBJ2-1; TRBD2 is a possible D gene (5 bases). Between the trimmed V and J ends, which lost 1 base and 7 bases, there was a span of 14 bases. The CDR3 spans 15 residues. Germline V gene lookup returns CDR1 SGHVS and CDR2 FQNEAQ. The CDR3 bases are TGTGCCAGCAGCTTAGGGCGGTCGGGGTGGAATGAGCAGTTCTTC. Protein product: CASSLGRSGWNEQFF.

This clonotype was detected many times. The CDR3 loop is CASRIAGGPETQYF. The DNA of the CDR3 is TGTGCCAGCAGAATAGCGGGGGGGCCAGAGACCCAGTACTTC. The V gene is TRBV6-1, the J gene TRBJ2-5, with 11 nucleotides matching TRBD2. The CDR3 length is 14 residues. Germline V gene lookup returns CDR1 MNHNS and CDR2 SASEGT. With V trimmed by 6 bases and J by 4 bases, 4 bases remained unmatched.

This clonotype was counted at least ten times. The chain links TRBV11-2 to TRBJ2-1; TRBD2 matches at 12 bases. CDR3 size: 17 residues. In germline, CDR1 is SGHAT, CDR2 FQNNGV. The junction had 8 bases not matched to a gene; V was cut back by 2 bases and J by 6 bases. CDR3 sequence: CASSLSAGTSGFNEQFF. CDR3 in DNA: TGTGCCAGCAGCTTATCCGCCGGGACTAGCGGGTTCAATGAGCAGTTCTTC.